These 17 T cell receptor beta chains share one sample of origin, sequenced in a study of OX40 agonist ivuxolimab in advanced cancers. Profiled with immunoSEQ multiplex PCR; TCRdb holds only in-frame clones, not every one. The sample has fewer than 70,000 clones; around nine tenths are singletons. The material sequenced was CD4+ or CD8+ T cells sorted from blood, taken in a trial of the OX40 agonist ivuxolimab. The receptors originated from an adult with an advanced solid tumor such as melanoma, head and neck, liver or kidney cancer.

This chain uses TRBV11-2 with TRBJ1-5; D is uncertain. The CDR3 has 15 residues. Germline CDR1 and CDR2: SGHAT and FQNNGV. V dropped 4 bases and J dropped 0 bases, with 10 bases sitting between them. The CDR3 DNA follows: TGTGCCAGCAGCTCAATCCGGGATAGCAATCAGCCCCAGCATTTT. This sequence encodes CASSSIRDSNQPQHF. The full variable domain, its missing parts supplied by reference TRBV11-2 and TRBJ1-5, is EAGVAQSPRYKIIEKRQSVAFWCNPISGHATLYWYQQILGQGPKLLIQFQNNGVVDDSQLPKDRFSAERLKGVDSTLKIQPAKLEDSAVYLCASSSIRDSNQPQHFGDGTRLSIL.

The chain is built from TRBV19 and TRBJ2-5; 7 nucleotides align to TRBD2. Germline assignment: CDR1 LNHDA and CDR2 SQIVND (reference sequence). The V gene end was trimmed by 4 bases and the J gene end by 2 bases; junction bases not matched to a gene: 1. The CDR3 sequence is 13 residues long. CDR3 in amino acids: CASSSGGQETQYF. DNA for the CDR3: TGTGCCAGTAGTAGCGGGGGACAAGAGACCCAGTACTTC.

The chain uses TRBV7-2 and TRBJ2-1; D may be TRBD1 or TRBD2 (5 bases each). Germline CDR1 SGHTA, CDR2 FQGNSA. The CDR3 is 15 residues long. V was pared by 5 bases and J by 3 bases, with 14 bases between. In nucleotides, the CDR3 is TGTGCCAGCAGCCAGGGACCGACGATCTACAATGAGCAGTTCTTC. Its protein is CASSQGPTIYNEQFF.

V gene TRBV4-1 combines with J gene TRBJ1-1; D might be TRBD1 (5 bases). This CDR3 spans 13 amino acids. Trimming took off 3 bases at V and 10 bases at J, with 15 bases between the two ends. Germline assignment: CDR1 MGHRA and CDR2 YSYEKL. The CDR3 DNA reads as TGCGCCAGCAGCCAGCCGTGGGACCAAAGAGCTTTCTTT. Translating it yields CASSQPWDQRAFF.

The CDR3 nucleotides read TGCAGTGCTCCAGACTTTATGAGCTACACCTTC. This sequence encodes CSAPDFMSYTF. The chain is built from TRBV20-1 and TRBJ1-2, with D unclear. This CDR3 comprises 11 residues. V was shortened by 5 bases and J by 9 bases, with 13 bases between the two germline ends. Per the germline V gene, CDR1 is DFQATT and CDR2 is SNEGSKA (reference sequence).

This clone was detected only once. The chain is built from TRBV11-2 and TRBJ2-5, with a possible D match to TRBD1 (5 bases). Trimming left V 0 bases short and J 5 bases short, with 13 bases between. The CDR3 is 15 residues long. Germline CDR1 reads SGHAT; CDR2 reads FQNNGV. The CDR3 nucleotides read TGTGCCAGCAGCTTAGAAGGGGTAGAGAGGGAGACCCAGTACTTC. Encoded protein: CASSLEGVERETQYF.

V gene TRBV7-9 combines with J gene TRBJ1-1; D unresolved. The CDR3 contains 14 residues. V lost 1 base and J lost 0, with 6 bases in between. The germline V gene encodes CDR1 SEHNR and CDR2 FQNEAQ (reference sequence). CDR3 coding DNA: TGTGCCAGCAGCTTAGAAGCCTTGAACACTGAAGCTTTCTTT. Its translation: CASSLEALNTEAFF.

The chain links TRBV6-5 to TRBJ2-7; D tentatively fits TRBD1 or TRBD2 (5 bases each). Germline V gene lookup returns CDR1 MNHEY and CDR2 SVGAGI. This CDR3 has 13 residues. The V and J ends lost 5 bases and 5 bases respectively, with 13 bases between them. The CDR3 here is CASSPQGPHEQYF. In DNA form, the CDR3 reads TGTGCCAGCAGTCCCCAGGGACCCCACGAGCAGTACTTC.

The chain uses TRBV11-3 and TRBJ2-1; weak D call: TRBD1 (6 bases). CDR1 is SGHNT and CDR2 is YENEEA in the germline V gene. There are 15 residues in the CDR3. V dropped 2 bases and J dropped 4 bases, with 12 bases sitting between them. In DNA form, the CDR3 reads TGTGCCAGCAGCTTATCAGGGGATTTATACAATGAGCAGTTCTTC. Translating gives CASSLSGDLYNEQFF.

This rearrangement joins TRBV7-9 to TRBJ2-7; 13 nucleotides align to TRBD2. CDR3 length equals 14 residues. CDR1 is SEHNR and CDR2 is FQNEAQ in the germline V gene (reference sequence). The trim removed 5 bases at V and 6 bases at J, leaving 4 bases unmatched. Written as DNA, the CDR3 is TGTGCCAGCAGCCAGGGACTAGCGGGGAGCGAGCAGTACTTC. Translation gives CASSQGLAGSEQYF. Full variable domain (missing parts from reference TRBV7-9 and TRBJ2-7): DTGVSQNPRHKITKRGQNVTFRCDPISEHNRLYWYRQTLGQGPEFLTYFQNEAQLEKSRLLSDRFSAERPKGSFSTLEIQRTEQGDSAMYLCASSQGLAGSEQYFGPGTRLTVT.

CDR3 region: CASSLALNTGELFF. CDR3 coding DNA: TGTGCCAGCAGCTTAGCGCTCAATACCGGGGAGCTGTTTTTT. The chain joins TRBV7-6 to TRBJ2-2; no definite D call. The CDR3 runs 14 residues. Germline V lookup: CDR1 SGHVS, CDR2 FNYEAQ. V lost 0 bases, J lost 5 bases, and 7 bases lay in between.

The chain combines TRBV2 with TRBJ1-1, with D maybe TRBD1 (5 bases). V was clipped by 1 base and J by 11 bases, with 14 bases between them. This CDR3 has 13 residues. Per germline, CDR1 SNHLY and CDR2 FYNNEI. CDR3 protein: CASSEVWDLEAFF. CDR3 coding DNA: TGTGCCAGCAGTGAAGTGTGGGACTTGGAGGCTTTCTTT.

The chain is built from TRBV7-2 and TRBJ1-1; possible D gene TRBD1, 6 bases. Trimming took off 3 bases at V and 3 bases at J, with 14 bases between the two ends. Germline loops: CDR1 SGHTA, CDR2 FQGNSA. This CDR3 has 15 amino acids. The CDR3 is CASSFKVQGYTEAFF. CDR3 nucleotides: TGTGCCAGCAGCTTCAAAGTACAGGGATACACTGAAGCTTTCTTT.

This chain joins TRBV18 and TRBJ2-2; D may be TRBD2 (5 bases). There are 13 residues in the CDR3. Trimming left V 3 bases short and J 6 bases short, with 8 bases between. Germline lookup yields CDR1 KGHSH and CDR2 LQKENI. The CDR3 region is CASSPSGAGELFF. The CDR3 DNA reads TGTGCCAGCTCACCCTCCGGGGCCGGGGAGCTGTTTTTT.

For the CDR3, the DNA is TGTGCCAGCACCATCCTGTCCCGGGACAGACTACCCCTCCACTTT. This sequence encodes CASTILSRDRLPLHF. The chain couples TRBV7-2 to TRBJ1-6; 7 positions agree with TRBD1. The CDR3 runs 15 residues. V lost 7 bases, J lost 12 bases, and 15 bases stayed unmatched. Germline assignment: CDR1 SGHTA and CDR2 FQGNSA.

The sample holds one count of this clone. The V gene is TRBV10-1, the J gene TRBJ2-3; 7 nucleotides agree with TRBD1. The CDR3 length is 14 residues. The V gene end was trimmed by 3 bases and the J gene end by 5 bases; junction bases not matched to a gene: 5. Germline V gives CDR1 WNHNN, CDR2 SYGVQD (reference sequence). CDR3 in DNA: TGCGCCAGCAGTGACACTCACAGGGGAGATACGCAGTATTTT. It codes for CASSDTHRGDTQYF.

J is TRBJ2-1 and V is TRBV7-9, with TRBD2 matching over 8 bases. The germline V gene encodes CDR1 SEHNR and CDR2 FQNEAQ (reference sequence). The trim removed 5 bases at V and 14 bases at J, leaving 11 bases unmatched. CDR3 length: 13 amino acids. The CDR3 loop reads CASSPEGAGGEFF. In nucleotides, the CDR3 is TGTGCCAGCAGCCCGGAGGGAGCCGGGGGGGAGTTCTTC.